This T cell receptor (beta chain) was captured in a study of T-cell memory formation after mild COVID-19. Study-level findings and limits: CD4+ contracting clones were found mainly in CM and EM, and CD8+ ones in EMRA. In pre-infection memory, a portion of responding clones appeared, which suggested that cross-reactive memory joined. There was a balanced CD4/CD8 profile in clones contracting day 15 to 85, and later expanders leaned CD4+.

This clonotype came up a few times. Its antigen is still unknown. TCRdb reprocessed the 5' RACE reads via MiXCR and lists one record per CDR3 protein. The sample holds more than 75,000 distinct CDR3 sequences, about 15% seen once. The V gene lost 8 bases and the J gene lost 3 bases, with 17 bases spanning the gap. This CDR3 is 15 amino acids long. The rearrangement joins TRBV12-3 or TRBV12-4 to TRBJ2-1, with a possible D match to TRBD2 (6 bases). The sample taken for sequencing was PBMCs or a T cell subset sorted from them (not recorded which). This TCR was sampled from an adult woman who had mild COVID-19 (a few samples of this study predate the infection). Cell type and time point are not known. Here the CDR3 reads CASGRDHIYYNEQFF. In DNA, the CDR3 is TGTGCCAGCGGGCGGGACCATATCTACTACAATGAGCAGTTCTTC.